This entry concerns a single TCR beta chain. The data stem from a study of blood T cell repertoires in COVID-19. Background on the study: Samples representing acute and convalescent COVID-19 were sourced from the United States, Italy and Spain. The cDNA or gDNA used as material had been derived from T cells, B-cell-depleted T cells, or PBMCs.

The germline V and J ends were trimmed by 6 bases and 2 bases, with 14 bases remaining between them. Germline V CDR1 and CDR2: LGHNT, FRNRAP. This CDR3 region has 14 residues. Repertoires were generated with immunoSEQ multiplex PCR, while TCRdb's copy carries only in-frame clones and drops some. Here the sample spans tens of thousands of clones, around 78% being singletons. Specimen: peripheral blood. The TCR comes from a human donor in a cohort sampled during active COVID-19. V is TRBV12-5 and J is TRBJ2-7, with D possibly being TRBD1 (6 bases). The CDR3 protein is CASGSRDNTYEQYF. The CDR3 nucleotides read TGTGCTAGTGGGTCCCGGGACAACACCTACGAGCAGTACTTC.